The 15 T cell receptor beta chains presented below share a single source sample, sequenced in a study of blood T cell repertoires in COVID-19. The data were produced by immunoSEQ multiplex PCR, yet TCRdb's version contains in-frame clones alone and is incomplete. The repertoire holds over 300,000 clones, 65% to 90% seen once, with approximately 7.5% in the top ten. Specimen: peripheral blood. The origin of the receptors is a human donor in a cohort sampled during active COVID-19.

The V call is TRBV2, the J call TRBJ2-5; D possibly corresponds to TRBD2 (6 bases). The germline gives CDR1 SNHLY, CDR2 FYNNEI. There are 14 residues in the CDR3. V was shortened by 5 bases and J by 2 bases, with 12 bases between the two germline ends. The CDR3 protein is CASSLPAGQETQYF. DNA for the CDR3: TGTGCCAGCAGTCTTCCGGCGGGGCAAGAGACCCAGTACTTC.

J is TRBJ2-6 and V is TRBV3-1 (or the pseudogene TRBV3-2), with D perhaps TRBD1 (5 bases). This CDR3 is built from 15 residues. Trimming stripped 4 bases from V and 0 bases from J, with 7 bases between. The germline gives CDR1 LGHDT, CDR2 YNNKEL (reference sequence). The CDR3 is CASSPGHSGANVLTF. The CDR3 nucleotides read TGTGCCAGCAGCCCTGGACACTCTGGGGCCAACGTCCTGACTTTC.

The rearrangement links TRBV9 to TRBJ1-6, with 8 bases fitting TRBD1. Germline values: CDR1 SGDLS, CDR2 YYNGEE. The CDR3 loop spans 14 amino acids. The V and J ends lost 4 bases and 10 bases, in that order; junction bases with no gene match: 7. The CDR3 DNA sequence: TGTGCCAGCAGCACGACAGGGGAAGGATCACCCCTCCACTTT. This encodes CASSTTGEGSPLHF.

The gene calls are TRBV18 and TRBJ1-3; D may be TRBD1 (6 bases). The V end was cut by 4 bases, the J end by 7 bases, with 17 bases between. The CDR3 is 15 residues long. Germline V gene data show CDR1 as KGHSH and CDR2 as LQKENI. CDR3 coding DNA: TGTGCCAGCTCACAATCAGGGGAAGGAAGCAACACCATATATTTT. Its translation is CASSQSGEGSNTIYF. The complete variable domain, with remaining parts taken from reference TRBV18 and TRBJ1-3, reads NAGVMQNPRHLVRRRGQEARLRCSPMKGHSHVYWYRQLPEEGLKFMVYLQKENIIDESGMPKERFSAEFPKEGPSILRIQQVVRGDSAAYFCASSQSGEGSNTIYFGEGSWLTVV.

This sequence joins TRBV10-2 and TRBJ2-4; 8 nucleotides line up with TRBD2. The CDR3 contains 18 residues. V trimming: 6 bases; J trimming: 0 bases; junction bases outside the gene matches: 13. Germline CDR1 reads WSHSY; CDR2 reads SAAADI. CDR3 region: CASREGGGPGGAKNIQYF. CDR3 nucleotide sequence: TGCGCCAGCAGGGAGGGCGGGGGGCCCGGTGGAGCCAAAAACATTCAGTACTTC.

This clone was observed once. This chain uses TRBV6-5 with TRBJ2-2; 8 nucleotides agree with TRBD1. V shed 3 bases and J 5 bases; nucleotides not matched to a gene: 5. This CDR3 region has 15 residues. Germline V gene lookup returns CDR1 MNHEY and CDR2 SVGAGI. CDR3 region: CASSYGQGWTGELFF. CDR3 nucleotide sequence: TGTGCCAGCAGTTATGGACAGGGTTGGACCGGGGAGCTGTTTTTT.

This chain joins TRBV4-2 and TRBJ2-3, with TRBD2 matching 7 bases. Germline-derived CDR1 and CDR2 are LGHNA and YNFKEQ. This CDR3 region has 16 residues. V lost 1 base to trimming and J lost 3 bases; unmatched junction nucleotides: 7. In DNA form, the CDR3 reads TGTGCCAGCAGCCAAGCTATCCGACTAGCAACAGATACGCAGTATTTT. Amino acid sequence: CASSQAIRLATDTQYF.

The chain couples TRBV19 to TRBJ1-2, with 8 bases identical to TRBD1. The CDR3 sequence is 12 residues long. J gave up 4 bases and V 9 bases, and 4 bases lay outside the gene matches. Germline loops: CDR1 LNHDA, CDR2 SQIVND (reference sequence). Here the CDR3 DNA reads TGTGCCAGCTGGGACAGGCCCTATGGCTACACCTTC. Protein product: CASWDRPYGYTF.

The chain has TRBV5-4 and TRBJ1-1; maybe TRBD1 (6 bases). Germline CDR1 and CDR2: SGHNT and YYREEE (reference sequence). V lost 0 bases and J 4 bases, leaving 10 bases between the germline ends. The CDR3 consists of 14 residues. In nucleotides, the CDR3 is TGTGCCAGCAGCTTGGACAGGGTGGCCACTGAAGCTTTCTTT. Translation gives CASSLDRVATEAFF. Variable domain in full (rest from reference TRBV5-4 and TRBJ1-1): ETGVTQSPTHLIKTRGQQVTLRCSSQSGHNTVSWYQQALGQGPQFIFQYYREEENGRGNFPPRFSGLQFPNYSSELNVNALELDDSALYLCASSLDRVATEAFFGQGTRLTVV.

The rearrangement joins TRBV7-9 to TRBJ2-5, with D maybe TRBD1 (6 bases). CDR1 and CDR2 from the germline V gene are SEHNR and FQNEAQ (reference sequence). This CDR3 contains 14 residues. V was trimmed by 8 bases and J by 4 bases, leaving 17 bases between them. The DNA for the CDR3 is TGTGCCAGCCGATCTGGGGGCGTACCAGAGACCCAGTACTTC. Amino acid sequence: CASRSGGVPETQYF.

A single count supports this clone. This rearrangement joins TRBV2 to TRBJ2-4; no reliable D call. Between the trimmed V and J ends, which lost 6 bases and 0 bases, there was a span of 9 bases. In germline, CDR1 is SNHLY, CDR2 FYNNEI. There are 14 residues in the CDR3. CDR3 nucleotides: TGTGCCAGCAGGGTGAGGTTAGCCAAAAACATTCAGTACTTC. Amino acid sequence: CASRVRLAKNIQYF.

In the case of this clone: One end of the junction fails to match germline, which may point to a read error. The chain is built from TRBV7-3 and TRBJ1-6; 7 bases align to TRBD1. Germline CDR1 SGHTA, CDR2 FQGTGA. This CDR3 has 15 amino acids. As DNA, the CDR3 is TGTGCCAGCAGCCGACAGGGAAGGCGAGGATCACCCCCCCACTTT. This codes for CASSRQGRRGSPPHF.

This clone was picked up many times. The chain couples TRBV3-1 (or the pseudogene TRBV3-2) to TRBJ2-1; 7 nucleotides agree with TRBD1. V gave up 2 bases and J gave up 4 bases; unmatched junction bases: 5. CDR1 and CDR2 (germline): LGHDT, YNNKEL (reference sequence). CDR3 length: 15 amino acids. The CDR3 loop is CASSQRQGPYNEQFF. CDR3 DNA: TGTGCCAGCAGCCAACGACAGGGACCTTACAATGAGCAGTTCTTC.

V and J are TRBV7-2 and TRBJ2-7; 12 nucleotides agree with TRBD2. V lost 2 bases, J lost 1 base, and 0 bases stayed unmatched. This CDR3 is 15 amino acids long. The germline gives CDR1 SGHTA, CDR2 FQGNSA. The CDR3 region is CASSLTSGGSYEQYF. CDR3 DNA: TGTGCCAGCAGCTTAACTAGCGGGGGGTCCTACGAGCAGTACTTC.

The CDR3: CASSSLSGAPDTQYF. The DNA for the CDR3 is TGCGCCAGCAGCTCCCTTTCAGGGGCCCCAGATACGCAGTATTTT. This chain connects TRBV5-1 to TRBJ2-3, with a weak D call TRBD1 (6 bases). Germline CDR1 SGHRS, CDR2 YFSETQ. V shed 3 bases and J shed 4 bases, with 15 bases lying between them. The CDR3 consists of 15 residues. The full variable domain, in which reference TRBV5-1 and TRBJ2-3 provide the parts outside the CDR3, is KAGVTQTPRYLIKTRGQQVTLSCSPISGHRSVSWYQQTPGQGLQFLFEYFSETQRNKGNFPGRFSGRQFSNSRSEMNVSTLELGDSALYLCASSSLSGAPDTQYFGPGTRLTVL.